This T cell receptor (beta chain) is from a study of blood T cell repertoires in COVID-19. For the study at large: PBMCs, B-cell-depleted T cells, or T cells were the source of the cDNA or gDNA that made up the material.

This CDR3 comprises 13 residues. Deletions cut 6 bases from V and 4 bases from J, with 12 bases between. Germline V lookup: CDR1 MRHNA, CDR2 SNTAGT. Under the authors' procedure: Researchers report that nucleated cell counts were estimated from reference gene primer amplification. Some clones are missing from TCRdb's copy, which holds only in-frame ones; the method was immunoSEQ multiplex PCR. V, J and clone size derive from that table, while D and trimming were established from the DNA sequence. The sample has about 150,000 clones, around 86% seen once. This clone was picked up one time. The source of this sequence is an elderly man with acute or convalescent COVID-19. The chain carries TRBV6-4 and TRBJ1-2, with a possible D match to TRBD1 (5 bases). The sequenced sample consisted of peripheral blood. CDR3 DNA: TGTGCCAGCAGAAAAGGCGGGGGCTATGGCTACACCTTC. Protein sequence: CASRKGGGYGYTF.